This T cell receptor (beta chain) was recorded in a study of T cells after yellow fever vaccination. The germline V and J ends were trimmed by 2 bases and 2 bases, with 14 bases remaining between them. CDR1 and CDR2 (germline): SGHKS, YYEKEE (reference sequence). The CDR3 contains 16 residues. TCRdb called the 5' RACE reads again in MiXCR, with one record for every CDR3 protein. The table has 620,000 or so distinct CDR3 sequences, 12% seen once. This clonotype has only a few counts. The chain employs TRBV5-5 and TRBJ1-5; D uncertain. The sequencing here drew on PBMCs, taken on the day of the yellow fever booster vaccination. This TCR was sampled from a young man who received the YFV17D yellow fever vaccine. CDR3 DNA sequence: TGTGCCAGCAGCTTTGCGACCGGGGAGGGCAATCAGCCCCAGCATTTT. Translating gives CASSFATGEGNQPQHF.